This TCR beta chain was profiled in a study of T cells in Graves' hyperthyroidism and ophthalmopathy. Authors of the study amplified TCR beta CDR3 regions from RNA transcripts. The study used the HTBI primer set for a first-round RT-PCR of the TCR CDR3. A single record per CDR3 protein comes from TCRdb applying MiXCR to the multiplex PCR reads. The table records 300,000 to 350,000 distinct CDR3 sequences, 15% to 20% of them present only once. This clonotype was found a few times. The junction had 8 bases not matched to a gene; V was cut back by 6 bases and J by 1 base. The CDR3 has 16 residues. The sample was blood. This receptor was identified in a woman aged 50 to 60 with Graves' hyperthyroidism. This chain uses TRBV12-3 or TRBV12-4 with TRBJ1-3; TRBD1 agrees at 8 bases. CDR3 sequence (DNA): TGTGCCAGCAGGCCCCGGCAGGGGGCTTCTGGAAACACCATATATTTT. Its protein is CASRPRQGASGNTIYF.